This T cell receptor beta chain was sequenced in a study of beta chain features in type 1 diabetes. A note on this clone: Its specificity is not known.

Central memory, naive, regulatory and stem cell-like memory CD4+ cells were sorted by CD45RO/CCR7/CD25/CD127/CD95/CD27. Study results and limitations: Sampled from patients, naive, central memory and Treg TCRB repertoires appeared more similar than those sampled from healthy donors. It was possible that PCR favored shorter templates, equally so in patients and controls.

All of the isolated RNA was reverse transcribed, so expressed TCRB transcripts were sequenced. TCRdb's table, derived via immunoSEQ multiplex PCR, lists solely in-frame clones and lacks some. The sample comprises some 220,000 clones, roughly a tenth of which are singletons, and 1% to 1.5% rests with the top ten. V gave up 3 bases and J gave up 2 bases, with 7 bases separating them. The CDR3 has 13 residues. Germline V gene data show CDR1 as LNHDA and CDR2 as SQIVND (reference sequence). The chain recombines TRBV19 with TRBJ1-1; D gene uncertain. The source is a man in his late teens or twenties in good health. Sequencing was done on a sample of central memory CD4+ T cells from blood. The CDR3 protein is CASSIGFNTEAFF. CDR3 DNA: TGTGCCAGTAGTATTGGCTTTAACACTGAAGCTTTCTTT.